This TCR beta chain is drawn from a study of cytomegalovirus exposure and HLA in healthy donors. As to this clone: No antigen is known for it.

V shed 4 bases and J 7 bases; nucleotides not matched to a gene: 10. Germline V gene data show CDR1 as LGHNA and CDR2 as YNFKEQ. The CDR3 consists of 15 residues. The PCR employed 60 Vbeta primers together with 13 Jbeta primers. TCRdb's table, derived via immunoSEQ multiplex PCR, lists solely in-frame clones and lacks some. The data show about 92,000 clones, nearly 70% seen once. Study results and limitations: Available immune exposure information was restricted to CMV serostatus only. The investigators catalogued 164 TCR beta chains as cytomegalovirus-associated. Testing in vitro showed a few CMV-associated chains specific for CMV antigens.

The receptor's source is a man between 45 and 60 years old in good health and CMV-seronegative. Sequenced material: PBMCs. The gene calls are TRBV4-2 and TRBJ2-1, with 7 bases aligning to TRBD1. The CDR3 here is CASSRADRRGNEQFF. The CDR3, as DNA: TGTGCCAGCAGCCGAGCGGACAGGAGAGGGAATGAGCAGTTCTTC.